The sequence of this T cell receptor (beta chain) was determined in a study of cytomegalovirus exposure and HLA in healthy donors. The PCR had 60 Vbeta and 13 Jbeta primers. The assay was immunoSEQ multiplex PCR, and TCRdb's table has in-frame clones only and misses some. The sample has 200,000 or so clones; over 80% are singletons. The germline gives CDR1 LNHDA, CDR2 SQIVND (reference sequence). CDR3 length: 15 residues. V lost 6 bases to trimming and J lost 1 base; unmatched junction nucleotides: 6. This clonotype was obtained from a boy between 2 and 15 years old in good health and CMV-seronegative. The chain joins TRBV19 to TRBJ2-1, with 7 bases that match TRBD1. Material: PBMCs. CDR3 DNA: TGTGCCAGTAGCCCGACAGGGAAGTCCTACAATGAGCAGTTCTTC. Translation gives CASSPTGKSYNEQFF.